This T cell receptor beta chain was identified in a study of blood T cell repertoires in COVID-19. In the study overall: COVID-19 samples collected from the United States, Italy and Spain covered acute and convalescent phases. The cDNA or gDNA used as material had been derived from T cells, B-cell-depleted T cells, or PBMCs.

Per the original data handling: Amplification of reference gene primers provided the estimated nucleated cell counts. Profiled with immunoSEQ multiplex PCR; TCRdb holds only in-frame clones, not every one. V, J and clone size reflect that table, while D and trimming were determined from the DNA. The table has approximately 140,000 clones, approximately 85% seen once. CDR3 length: 14 residues. Germline V gives CDR1 GTSNPN, CDR2 SVGIG (reference sequence). Trimming took off 0 bases at V and 4 bases at J, with 12 bases between the two ends. Seattle researchers signed up patients amid active infection and tracked them longitudinally.

This rearrangement joins TRBV30 to TRBJ2-5, with a tentative D call TRBD2 (6 bases). The sample was peripheral blood. The receptor's source is a woman aged 55-70 years with COVID-19, enrolled during active disease. CDR3 DNA sequence: TGTGCCTGGAGTGTACTAAGGAGGGTAGAGACCCAGTACTTC. It yields the protein CAWSVLRRVETQYF.